A single sample gave rise to the 30 T cell receptor beta chains below, sequenced in a study of response to subunit inactivated influenza vaccine. TCRdb itself ran the RT-PCR reads through MiXCR, one entry per CDR3 protein. This sample carries about 540,000 distinct CDR3 sequences, around 13% of them seen once, and the ten largest clones take approximately 10%. This specimen was PBMCs from blood, taken approximately 12 days after vaccination. The receptors derive from a man aged 50 to 59 who received an inactivated influenza vaccine.

This clonotype was recorded a few times. The chain is built from TRBV28 and TRBJ2-4, with a weak D call TRBD2 (6 bases). The germline gives CDR1 MDHEN, CDR2 SYDVKM. Between the trimmed V and J ends, which lost 6 bases and 8 bases, there was a span of 17 bases. CDR3 length equals 14 residues. CDR3 coding DNA: TGTGCCAGCAGCCCGGGACCGGGGGTTGACATTCAGTACTTC. Translated: CASSPGPGVDIQYF. Supplemented by reference TRBV28 and TRBJ2-4, the full variable domain reads DVKVTQSSRYLVKRTGEKVFLECVQDMDHENMFWYRQDPGLGLRLIYFSYDVKMKEKGDIPEGYSVSREKKERFSLILESASTNQTSMYLCASSPGPGVDIQYFGAGTRLSVL.

This chain uses TRBV14 with TRBJ2-7; TRBD1 might be the D (5 bases). Germline CDR1 SGHDN, CDR2 FVKESK. V dropped 1 base and J dropped 4 bases, with 8 bases sitting between them. This CDR3 contains 13 residues. The CDR3 region has the DNA TGTGCCAGCAGCCAAGGGGGCAGGTACGAGCAGTACTTC. Translated, it gives CASSQGGRYEQYF.

The genes are TRBV5-5 and TRBJ1-1; D remains ambiguous. The V gene lost 4 bases and the J gene lost 1 base, with 11 bases spanning the gap. CDR1 is SGHKS, CDR2 YYEKEE, per germline (reference sequence). The CDR3 length is 14 residues. The CDR3, as DNA: TGTGCCAGCAGCATCGGACTGCAGAACACTGAAGCTTTCTTT. Translation: CASSIGLQNTEAFF.

This clonotype has only a few counts. V is TRBV10-3 and J is TRBJ2-3; TRBD2 aligns across 9 bases. The CDR3 is 16 residues long. The trim removed 0 bases at V and 2 bases at J, leaving 3 bases unmatched. Germline V gene lookup returns CDR1 ENHRY and CDR2 SYGVKD. Here the CDR3 reads CAISESAGGITDTQYF. The CDR3 nucleotides read TGTGCCATCAGTGAGTCGGCGGGAGGGATCACAGATACGCAGTATTTT.

This clonotype was seen only a few times. The chain employs TRBV11-2 and TRBJ2-7, with TRBD1 matching 9 bases. There are 14 residues in the CDR3. V was pared by 5 bases and J by 5 bases, with 7 bases of the junction left unmatched. CDR1 is SGHAT, CDR2 FQNNGV, per germline. The CDR3 DNA follows: TGTGCCAGCAGCCTGGGGACAGGGACGCACGAGCAGTACTTC. Protein: CASSLGTGTHEQYF.

A few counts support this clonotype. The chain has TRBV28 and TRBJ2-7, with D unclear. Germline CDR1 reads MDHEN; CDR2 reads SYDVKM. The V end was cut by 2 bases, the J end by 4 bases, with 6 bases between. This CDR3 has 12 amino acids. CDR3 DNA sequence: TGTGCCAGCAGTTTAGCTCATTACGAGCAGTACTTC. Its translation: CASSLAHYEQYF.

This clonotype was recorded a few times. The chain joins TRBV12-3 or TRBV12-4 to TRBJ2-1; 13 positions agree with TRBD2. After removal of 4 bases from V and 7 bases from J, the junction contained 13 bases not matched to a gene. The CDR3 is made up of 18 amino acids. The CDR3 DNA reads as TGTGCCAGCAGTTCTACCAGGACTAGCGGGAGATTCGGGAATGAGCAGTTCTTC. Amino acid sequence: CASSSTRTSGRFGNEQFF.

This clonotype was counted between two and nine times. The V and J genes are TRBV7-9 and TRBJ1-4; 7 bases map to TRBD1. This CDR3 has 15 amino acids. V lost 5 bases and J lost 6; bases outside the gene matches: 9. Germline V gives CDR1 SEHNR, CDR2 FQNEAQ (reference sequence). The CDR3 is CASSHRQGGDEKLFF. DNA of the CDR3: TGTGCCAGCAGCCACCGACAGGGCGGAGATGAAAAACTGTTTTTT. Supplemented by reference TRBV7-9 and TRBJ1-4, the full variable domain reads DTGVSQNPRHKITKRGQNVTFRCDPISEHNRLYWYRQTLGQGPEFLTYFQNEAQLEKSRLLSDRFSAERPKGSFSTLEIQRTEQGDSAMYLCASSHRQGGDEKLFFGSGTQLSVL.

This chain uses TRBV7-9 with TRBJ2-5, with D possibly being TRBD1 (7 bases). This CDR3 is 15 amino acids long. Trimming left V 5 bases short and J 5 bases short, with 18 bases between. Germline V gene lookup returns CDR1 SEHNR and CDR2 FQNEAQ (reference sequence). The CDR3 nucleotides read TGTGCCAGCAGCCCCACGCGCAGGGGGGTTGAGACCCAGTACTTC. Translated: CASSPTRRGVETQYF. Using reference TRBV7-9 and TRBJ2-5 for the parts outside the CDR3, the full variable domain is DTGVSQNPRHKITKRGQNVTFRCDPISEHNRLYWYRQTLGQGPEFLTYFQNEAQLEKSRLLSDRFSAERPKGSFSTLEIQRTEQGDSAMYLCASSPTRRGVETQYFGPGTRLLVL.

This chain joins TRBV5-1 and TRBJ2-7; D is possibly TRBD1 (6 bases). Germline-derived CDR1 and CDR2 are SGHRS and YFSETQ. V was clipped by 4 bases and J by 2 bases, with 16 bases between them. The CDR3 totals 15 residues. The CDR3 spells CASSGRDKVTYEQYF. CDR3 sequence (DNA): TGCGCCAGCAGCGGACGGGACAAGGTCACCTACGAGCAGTACTTC. Drawing the rest from reference TRBV5-1 and TRBJ2-7, the complete variable domain is KAGVTQTPRYLIKTRGQQVTLSCSPISGHRSVSWYQQTPGQGLQFLFEYFSETQRNKGNFPGRFSGRQFSNSRSEMNVSTLELGDSALYLCASSGRDKVTYEQYFGPGTRLTVT.

The chain joins TRBV4-3 to TRBJ2-1; 12 nucleotides match TRBD2. The CDR3 consists of 17 residues. Trimming cost V 3 bases and J 2 bases; bases outside gene matches: 5. CDR1 and CDR2 (germline): LGHNA, YSLEER. DNA of the CDR3: TGCGCCAGCAGCCACCCCGGACTAGCGGGGACCTACAATGAGCAGTTCTTC. Translating gives CASSHPGLAGTYNEQFF.

This clonotype has a count of ten or more. The rearrangement links TRBV7-9 to TRBJ1-2, with D possibly matching TRBD1 (5 bases). The V and J ends lost 8 bases and 4 bases respectively, with 14 bases between them. Germline V lookup: CDR1 SEHNR, CDR2 FQNEAQ (reference sequence). The CDR3 is 13 residues long. This CDR3 is CASSLQGFYGYTF. The CDR3 DNA sequence: TGTGCCAGCTCCCTTCAGGGTTTCTATGGCTACACCTTC. Looking up the rest from reference TRBV7-9 and TRBJ1-2 gives the full variable domain: DTGVSQNPRHKITKRGQNVTFRCDPISEHNRLYWYRQTLGQGPEFLTYFQNEAQLEKSRLLSDRFSAERPKGSFSTLEIQRTEQGDSAMYLCASSLQGFYGYTFGSGTRLTVV.

This clonotype was seen only a few times. The genes are TRBV5-5 and TRBJ2-1; the D gene is possibly TRBD1 (6 bases). The CDR3 has 16 residues. Germline V gene lookup returns CDR1 SGHKS and CDR2 YYEKEE (reference sequence). Trimming took off 5 bases at V and 4 bases at J, with 19 bases between the two ends. The CDR3 DNA reads as TGTGCCAGCAGTAAAACCGGGACAAAGACTTACAATGAGCAGTTCTTC. Translated, it gives CASSKTGTKTYNEQFF.

This clonotype was detected a few times. The chain links TRBV7-8 to TRBJ2-1; D may correspond to TRBD1 or TRBD2 (6 bases each). Trimming removed 2 bases at V and 2 bases at J, with 19 bases between. CDR1 is SGHVS and CDR2 is FQNEAQ in the germline V gene. This CDR3 spans 18 amino acids. CDR3 residues: CASSLLDEGGLPYNEQFF. DNA for the CDR3: TGTGCCAGCAGCTTACTTGACGAGGGGGGCCTACCCTACAATGAGCAGTTCTTC.

This clonotype has just a few counts. This sequence joins TRBV11-1 and TRBJ2-3; D possibly matches TRBD1 or TRBD2 (5 bases each). Per germline, CDR1 SGHAT and CDR2 FQDESV (reference sequence). Trimming removed 0 bases from V and 2 bases from J, with 9 bases in between. The CDR3 is 15 residues long. This chain's CDR3 is CASSLALGTTDTQYF. The CDR3, as DNA: TGTGCCAGCAGCTTAGCTCTAGGGACCACAGATACGCAGTATTTT.

The gene calls are TRBV7-2 and TRBJ2-3; a possible D gene is TRBD1 (9 bases). Trimming left V 9 bases short and J 2 bases short, with 24 bases between. The CDR3 is 17 residues long. Per the germline V gene, CDR1 is SGHTA and CDR2 is FQGNSA. The CDR3 DNA sequence: TGTGCCAGTACGGGAGGGGGGACAGGGCGTGCCACAGATACGCAGTATTTT. Protein: CASTGGGTGRATDTQYF.

This clonotype was observed a few times. The chain uses TRBV10-3 and TRBJ2-3; D may match TRBD1 or TRBD2 (7 bases each). Trimming pared 5 bases from V and 4 bases from J, leaving 25 bases between. Germline-derived CDR1 and CDR2 are ENHRY and SYGVKD. This CDR3 is 18 amino acids long. CDR3 nucleotide sequence: TGTGCCATCAGTTTGACAGGGCCCGCGCGGGAGTTAGCAGATACGCAGTATTTT. This sequence encodes CAISLTGPARELADTQYF.

The chain has TRBV3-1 and TRBJ2-5, with D unresolved. There are 13 residues in the CDR3. Per the germline V gene, CDR1 is LGHDT and CDR2 is YNNKEL (reference sequence). V shed 4 bases and J shed 5 bases, with 11 bases lying between them. In nucleotides, the CDR3 is TGTGCCAGCAGCCCCCCCTTAGAGGAGACCCAGTACTTC. Amino acids: CASSPPLEETQYF.

About this clonotype: A much bigger clone sits one base away, suggesting this may be a read error. The chain combines TRBV5-4 with TRBJ2-1; D is unclear. This CDR3 is 13 amino acids long. Germline assignment: CDR1 SGHNT and CDR2 YYREEE (reference sequence). With 3 bases removed from V and 8 bases from J, the gap between germline ends came to 12 bases. The CDR3 bases are TGTGCCAGCAGCTCCCTTGGTCCCGATGAGCAGTTCTTC. This sequence encodes CASSSLGPDEQFF. The full variable domain, with the rest looked up from reference TRBV5-4 and TRBJ2-1, is ETGVTQSPTHLIKTRGQQVTLRCSSQSGHNTVSWYQQALGQGPQFIFQYYREEENGRGNFPPRFSGLQFPNYSSELNVNALELDDSALYLCASSSLGPDEQFFGPGTRLTVL.

This clonotype has just a few counts. The V call is TRBV4-2, the J call TRBJ2-7, with TRBD2 matching over 11 bases. The germline V gene has CDR1 LGHNA and CDR2 YNFKEQ. This CDR3 is 17 amino acids long. J was trimmed by 7 bases and V by 1 base; bases with no gene match: 12. The DNA of the CDR3 is TGTGCCAGCAGCCAAGTCCTCACTAGCGGGAGTTCACGGGAGCAGTACTTC. It translates to CASSQVLTSGSSREQYF.

The chain recombines TRBV3-1 with TRBJ2-5; 9 bases align to TRBD2. This CDR3 has 14 amino acids. V trimming: 4 bases; J trimming: 6 bases; junction bases outside the gene matches: 6. Looked up from germline, CDR1 is LGHDT and CDR2 is YNNKEL (reference sequence). CDR3 DNA: TGTGCCAGCAGCCCGGGACTAGCTAAGAAGACCCAGTACTTC. Encoded protein: CASSPGLAKKTQYF.

The genes are TRBV5-4 and TRBJ1-1; D unclear. The V end lost 0 bases, the J end lost 4 bases, and 7 bases lay between the germline ends. The CDR3 extends over 13 amino acids. Looked up from germline, CDR1 is SGHNT and CDR2 is YYREEE (reference sequence). DNA for the CDR3: TGTGCCAGCAGCTTGGGTGACCGCACTGAAGCTTTCTTT. It is translated as CASSLGDRTEAFF.

This clonotype has at least ten counts. The chain joins TRBV7-2 to TRBJ2-5; TRBD2 is a possible D gene (6 bases). The V and J ends lost 2 bases and 2 bases respectively, with 12 bases between them. CDR1 and CDR2 (germline): SGHTA, FQGNSA. The CDR3 contains 15 residues. The CDR3 region has the DNA TGTGCCAGCAGCTTATTATCTGGAGGGCAAGAGACCCAGTACTTC. This sequence encodes CASSLLSGGQETQYF.

This clonotype was observed a few times. This chain connects TRBV4-3 to TRBJ2-1; 14 bases are a match to TRBD2. The germline gives CDR1 LGHNA, CDR2 YSLEER. The CDR3 has 19 amino acids. Losses at the gene ends were 0 bases for V and 3 bases for J; bases not matched to a gene: 7. The CDR3 region is CASSQETGLAGAYYNEQFF. The CDR3 nucleotides read TGCGCCAGCAGCCAAGAGACGGGACTAGCGGGGGCCTACTACAATGAGCAGTTCTTC.

This chain connects TRBV4-2 to TRBJ2-5; possible D gene TRBD2, 6 bases. The germline V gene has CDR1 LGHNA and CDR2 YNFKEQ. The CDR3 spans 16 residues. V lost 1 base and J 2 bases, leaving 14 bases between the germline ends. CDR3 sequence (DNA): TGTGCCAGCAGCCAAGGAGAATGGGCGGGGCAAGAGACCCAGTACTTC. Encoded protein: CASSQGEWAGQETQYF.

The chain links TRBV7-3 to TRBJ1-3, with 7 bases fitting TRBD1. The germline gives CDR1 SGHTA, CDR2 FQGTGA. This CDR3 comprises 16 residues. After removal of 0 bases from V and 0 bases from J, the junction contained 2 bases not matched to a gene. CDR3 sequence: CASSLTGDSSGNTIYF. The DNA of the CDR3 is TGTGCCAGCAGCTTAACGGGGGACAGCTCTGGAAACACCATATATTTT.

DNA for the CDR3: TGTGCCATCAGTGTTCATGGCGTCGAGCAGTACTTC. Amino acids: CAISVHGVEQYF. The chain has TRBV10-3 and TRBJ2-7; D call uncertain. Trimming removed 4 bases from V and 6 bases from J, with 10 bases in between. Germline CDR1 is ENHRY and CDR2 is SYGVKD. The CDR3 length is 12 residues.

There are many counts of this clonotype. The CDR3 bases are TGTGCCACCCAATTGCGGGCCAACAATGAGCAGTTCTTC. This sequence encodes CATQLRANNEQFF. V usage is TRBV28 and J usage is TRBJ2-1; D possibly corresponds to TRBD2 (5 bases). This CDR3 region has 13 residues. CDR1 and CDR2 (germline): MDHEN, SYDVKM. Trimming left V 10 bases short and J 5 bases short, with 15 bases between.

This clonotype was seen only a few times. This chain's CDR3 is CASSLVDGTGELFF. In nucleotides, the CDR3 is TGTGCCAGCAGCTTAGTTGACGGCACCGGGGAGCTGTTTTTT. This rearrangement joins TRBV7-8 to TRBJ2-2; D is undetermined. Germline lookup yields CDR1 SGHVS and CDR2 FQNEAQ. Trimming left V 1 base short and J 4 bases short, with 7 bases between. The CDR3 sequence is 14 residues long.

The chain links TRBV29-1 to TRBJ2-3; D is unclear. This CDR3 region has 12 residues. Trimming cost V 3 bases and J 4 bases, with 8 bases left between them. CDR1 and CDR2 from the germline V gene are SQVTM and ANQGSEA. The CDR3 DNA sequence: TGCAGCGTTGAGTCTTACCCAGATACGCAGTATTTT. Its protein is CSVESYPDTQYF.